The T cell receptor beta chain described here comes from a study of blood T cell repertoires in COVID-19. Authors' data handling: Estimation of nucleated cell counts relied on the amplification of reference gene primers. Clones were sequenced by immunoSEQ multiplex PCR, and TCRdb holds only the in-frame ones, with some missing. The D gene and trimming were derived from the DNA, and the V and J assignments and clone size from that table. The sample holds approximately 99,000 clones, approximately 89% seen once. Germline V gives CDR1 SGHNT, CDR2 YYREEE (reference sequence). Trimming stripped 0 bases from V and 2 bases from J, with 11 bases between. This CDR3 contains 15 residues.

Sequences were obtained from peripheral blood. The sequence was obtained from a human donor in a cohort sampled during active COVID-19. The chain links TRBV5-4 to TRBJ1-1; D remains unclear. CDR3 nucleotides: TGTGCCAGCAGCTTGGATCCGGGTGACAACACTGAAGCTTTCTTT. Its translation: CASSLDPGDNTEAFF.